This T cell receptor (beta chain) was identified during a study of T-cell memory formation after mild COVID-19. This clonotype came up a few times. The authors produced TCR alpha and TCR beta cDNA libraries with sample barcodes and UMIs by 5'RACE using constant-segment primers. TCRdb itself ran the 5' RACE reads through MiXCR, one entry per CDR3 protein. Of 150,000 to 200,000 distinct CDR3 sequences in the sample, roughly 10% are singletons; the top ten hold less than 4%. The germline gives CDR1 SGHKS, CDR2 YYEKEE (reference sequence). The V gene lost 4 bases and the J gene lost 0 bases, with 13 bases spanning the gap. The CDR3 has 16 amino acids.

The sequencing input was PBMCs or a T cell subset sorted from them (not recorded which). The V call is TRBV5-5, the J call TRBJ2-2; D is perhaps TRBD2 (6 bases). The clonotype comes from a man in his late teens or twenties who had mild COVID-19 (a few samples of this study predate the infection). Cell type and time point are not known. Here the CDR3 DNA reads TGTGCCAGCAGCCCCTCCGGGAGCACGAACACCGGGGAGCTGTTTTTT. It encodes CASSPSGSTNTGELFF.